This T cell receptor (beta chain) was captured by sequencing in a study of cytomegalovirus exposure and HLA in healthy donors. V gave up 1 base and J gave up 0 bases; unmatched junction bases: 7. Germline lookup yields CDR1 SGHKS and CDR2 YYEKEE (reference sequence). The CDR3 runs to 17 residues. Points on this clone: Its matching antigen is unknown.

Primers: 60 Vbeta forward and 13 Jbeta reverse. Assay: immunoSEQ multiplex PCR; the TCRdb copy retains only in-frame clones and omits some. The sample records over 130,000 clones, approximately 80% being singletons. Findings of the study overall: The presence/absence work took it that sequencing depth was about the same across donors. Follow-up analysis found HLA locus-dependent TCR association rates, highest for DRB1 and lowest for HLA-C.

The sequenced material came from PBMCs. This sequence was found in a woman aged 40-49 years in good health and CMV-seropositive. The J gene is TRBJ2-1, the V gene TRBV5-5; 7 bases agree with TRBD2. CDR3 bases: TGTGCCAGCAGCTTGTCGGGGGGACTTAGCTCCTACAATGAGCAGTTCTTC. As protein: CASSLSGGLSSYNEQFF.